This T cell receptor (beta chain) was recovered during a study of blood T cells in healthy people across ages. Using a J-beta primer mix together with a sample-barcoded 5' primer, a second PCR was run for about 6 to 12 cycles. Via MiXCR, TCRdb re-called the 5' RACE reads, giving one row per CDR3 protein. The sample holds approximately 900,000 distinct CDR3 sequences; almost 30% are singletons and the top ten take roughly a tenth. The CDR3 spans 15 residues. V lost 3 bases, J lost 6 bases, and 17 bases lay in between. Germline lookup yields CDR1 MNHEY and CDR2 SMNVEV (reference sequence). These data were also reused for a study on T cells of mothers and their children. Turning to that study: In each mother, TCR beta CDR3 reads exceeded 9.5 million; in each child, they numbered 2.5 million to 3.5 million.

The origin of this receptor is a woman in her thirties or forties in good health. The chain is built from TRBV27 and TRBJ1-2, with D perhaps matching TRBD1 (5 bases). Source material: blood. CDR3 amino acids: CASSLAGARSDGYTF. The CDR3 bases are TGTGCCAGCAGTTTGGCCGGGGCAAGGTCGGATGGCTACACCTTC.